The next 11 T cell receptor beta chains were all read from a single sample in a study of technical replicates of blood from several donors. Assay used: immunoSEQ multiplex PCR; TCRdb lists only in-frame clones, some missing. The sample holds under 65,000 clones, 80% to 95% seen once. Specimen: PBMCs. The source is a human donor in good health. Some clones in this sample may be carry-over from other donors' samples.

The chain couples TRBV9 to TRBJ2-2; possible D gene TRBD2, 6 bases. V lost 0 bases to trimming and J lost 5 bases, with 8 bases between them. Germline values: CDR1 SGDLS, CDR2 YYNGEE. The CDR3 has 14 amino acids. The CDR3 loop reads CASSVAGGTGELFF. The DNA for the CDR3 is TGTGCCAGCAGCGTAGCTGGAGGGACCGGGGAGCTGTTTTTT.

The chain carries TRBV11-1 and TRBJ2-5; D perhaps matches TRBD2 (5 bases). Germline CDR1 and CDR2: SGHAT and FQDESV (reference sequence). The CDR3 is 14 amino acids. Trimming removed 5 bases at V and 9 bases at J, with 19 bases between. The CDR3, as DNA: TGTGCCAGCAGCATCGAGGACTGGACCGGGGCCCAGTACTTC. Amino acids: CASSIEDWTGAQYF.

This clone was seen a few times. The rearrangement uses TRBV4-1 and TRBJ2-7; 8 bases map to TRBD2. The CDR3 consists of 18 residues. Germline CDR1 and CDR2: MGHRA and YSYEKL. Trimming at V came to 0 bases and at J to 2 bases, leaving 12 bases not matched to a gene. The CDR3 protein is CASSQDHARGDLTYEQYF. The CDR3 DNA is TGCGCCAGCAGCCAAGATCATGCGCGGGGGGACCTCACCTACGAGCAGTACTTC.

This chain links TRBV29-1 with TRBJ1-1, with 10 bases aligning to TRBD1. Trimming at V came to 4 bases and at J to 4 bases, leaving 6 bases not matched to a gene. Germline CDR1 SQVTM, CDR2 ANQGSEA. This CDR3 region has 14 residues. The CDR3 nucleotides are TGCAGCGTTGGAATCGGACAGGGGGGCACTGAAGCTTTCTTT. The encoded protein is CSVGIGQGGTEAFF.

The chain has TRBV7-6 and TRBJ2-5; D perhaps matches TRBD2 (6 bases). V was trimmed by 11 bases and J by 5 bases, leaving 21 bases between them. The CDR3 spans 14 residues. The germline gives CDR1 SGHVS, CDR2 FNYEAQ. The CDR3 coding sequence is TGTGCCTCAGCCATCTCCGGGACTTTGGAGACCCAGTACTTC. Protein product: CASAISGTLETQYF.

The chain recombines TRBV28 with TRBJ1-2; no firm D call. This CDR3 contains 13 residues. Germline V gene lookup returns CDR1 MDHEN and CDR2 SYDVKM. Trimming took off 3 bases at V and 3 bases at J, with 8 bases between the two ends. CDR3 protein: CASSLAKDYGYTF. The CDR3 DNA sequence: TGTGCCAGCAGTTTGGCAAAAGACTATGGCTACACCTTC.

J is TRBJ1-1 and V is TRBV2; D is possibly TRBD1 (5 bases). The ends were cut back, 2 bases at V and 0 bases at J, with 10 bases in the middle. The CDR3 sequence is 15 residues long. Germline CDR1 reads SNHLY; CDR2 reads FYNNEI. The CDR3 loop is CASSESGLMNTEAFF. CDR3 bases: TGTGCCAGCAGTGAATCAGGGCTCATGAACACTGAAGCTTTCTTT.

The rearrangement joins TRBV6-6 to TRBJ2-1; perhaps TRBD2 as D (5 bases). Germline V gene lookup returns CDR1 MNHNY and CDR2 SVGAGI (reference sequence). Trimming took off 6 bases at V and 2 bases at J, with 8 bases between the two ends. This CDR3 is built from 13 residues. The CDR3: CASSQLAYNEQFF. DNA of the CDR3: TGTGCCAGCAGCCAACTAGCCTACAATGAGCAGTTCTTC.

The chain is built from TRBV6-5 and TRBJ2-3, with 11 bases lining up with TRBD1. The trim removed 6 bases at V and 3 bases at J, leaving 5 bases unmatched. From germline, CDR1 is MNHEY and CDR2 SVGAGI. CDR3 length: 15 amino acids. The CDR3 coding sequence is TGTGCCAGCAGGCTGGGACAGGGGGGAACAGATACGCAGTATTTT. Translated: CASRLGQGGTDTQYF.

V usage is TRBV5-1 and J usage is TRBJ2-7; D is perhaps TRBD1 (6 bases). There are 14 residues in the CDR3. Trimming cost V 2 bases and J 6 bases, with 15 bases left between them. Per the germline V gene, CDR1 is SGHRS and CDR2 is YFSETQ. The CDR3 region has the DNA TGCGCCAGCAGCTTAGAGACAGGAGCCTCCGAGCAGTACTTC. Protein: CASSLETGASEQYF.

Regarding this clone: The same CDR3 can be traced to other DNA sequences in this sample. This chain joins TRBV4-3 and TRBJ1-3; D might be TRBD1 (5 bases). From germline, CDR1 is LGHNA and CDR2 YSLEER. The CDR3 spans 16 residues. Trimming took 0 bases from V and 1 from J, leaving 10 bases between them. The DNA of the CDR3 is TGCGCCAGCAGCCAAGACCGGGGGTTTTCTGGAAACACCATATATTTT. It is translated as CASSQDRGFSGNTIYF.